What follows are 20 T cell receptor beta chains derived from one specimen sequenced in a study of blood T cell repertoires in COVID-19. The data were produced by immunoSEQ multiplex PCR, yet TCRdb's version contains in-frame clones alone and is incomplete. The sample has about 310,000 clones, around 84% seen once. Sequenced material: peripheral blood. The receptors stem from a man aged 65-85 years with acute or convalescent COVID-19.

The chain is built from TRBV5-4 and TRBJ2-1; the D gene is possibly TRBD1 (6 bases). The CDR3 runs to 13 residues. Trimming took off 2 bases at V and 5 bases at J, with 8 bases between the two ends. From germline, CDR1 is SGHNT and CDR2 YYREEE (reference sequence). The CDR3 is CASSLQGNNEQFF. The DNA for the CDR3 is TGTGCCAGCAGCTTACAGGGCAACAATGAGCAGTTCTTC. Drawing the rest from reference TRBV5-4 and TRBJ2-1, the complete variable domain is ETGVTQSPTHLIKTRGQQVTLRCSSQSGHNTVSWYQQALGQGPQFIFQYYREEENGRGNFPPRFSGLQFPNYSSELNVNALELDDSALYLCASSLQGNNEQFFGPGTRLTVL.

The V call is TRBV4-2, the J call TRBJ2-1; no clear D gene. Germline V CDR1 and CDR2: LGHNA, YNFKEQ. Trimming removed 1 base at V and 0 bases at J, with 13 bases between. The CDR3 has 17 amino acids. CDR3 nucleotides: TGTGCCAGCAGCCAAGCCCTAGGCGAAAGCTCCTACAATGAGCAGTTCTTC. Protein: CASSQALGESSYNEQFF.

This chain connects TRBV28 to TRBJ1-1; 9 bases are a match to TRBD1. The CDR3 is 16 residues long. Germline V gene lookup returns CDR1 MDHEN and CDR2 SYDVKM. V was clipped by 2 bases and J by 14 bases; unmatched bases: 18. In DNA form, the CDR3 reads TGTGCCAGCAGTTTACTCCCGGGACAGGGACGCCTTAACGGCTTCTTT. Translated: CASSLLPGQGRLNGFF.

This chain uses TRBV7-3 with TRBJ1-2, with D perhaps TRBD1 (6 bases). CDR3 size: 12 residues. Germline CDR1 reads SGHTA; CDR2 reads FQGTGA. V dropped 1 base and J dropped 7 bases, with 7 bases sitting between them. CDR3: CASSLMTGGYTF. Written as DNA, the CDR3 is TGTGCCAGCAGCTTAATGACAGGTGGCTACACCTTC.

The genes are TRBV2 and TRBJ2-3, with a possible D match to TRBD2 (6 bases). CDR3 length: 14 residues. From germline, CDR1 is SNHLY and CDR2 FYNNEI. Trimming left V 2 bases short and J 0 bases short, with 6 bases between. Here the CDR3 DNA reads TGTGCCAGCAGTGAACGGGGGAGCACAGATACGCAGTATTTT. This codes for CASSERGSTDTQYF.

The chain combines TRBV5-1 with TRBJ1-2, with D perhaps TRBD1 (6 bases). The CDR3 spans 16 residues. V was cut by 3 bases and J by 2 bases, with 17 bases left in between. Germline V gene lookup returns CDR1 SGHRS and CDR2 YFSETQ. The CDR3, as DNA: TGCGCCAGCAGCTCAGCTCCGGGACACGAAAACTATGGCTACACCTTC. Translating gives CASSSAPGHENYGYTF.

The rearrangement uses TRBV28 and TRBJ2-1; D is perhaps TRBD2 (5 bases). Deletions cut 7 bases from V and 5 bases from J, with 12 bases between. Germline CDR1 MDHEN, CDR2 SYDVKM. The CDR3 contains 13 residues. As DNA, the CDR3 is TGTGCCAGCATCAGTCTGACTAACAATGAGCAGTTCTTC. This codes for CASISLTNNEQFF.

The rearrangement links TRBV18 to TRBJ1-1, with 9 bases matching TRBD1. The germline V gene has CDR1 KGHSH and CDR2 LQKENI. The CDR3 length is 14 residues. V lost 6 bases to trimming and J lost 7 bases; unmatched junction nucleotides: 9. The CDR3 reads CASSHTTGGDEAFF. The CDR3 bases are TGTGCCAGCTCTCATACTACAGGGGGCGATGAAGCTTTCTTT.

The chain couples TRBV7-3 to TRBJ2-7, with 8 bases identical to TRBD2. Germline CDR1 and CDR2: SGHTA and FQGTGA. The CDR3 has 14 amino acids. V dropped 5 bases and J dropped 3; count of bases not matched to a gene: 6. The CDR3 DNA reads TGTGCCAGCAGCCAAACTAGCGGAATCTACGAGCAGTACTTC. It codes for CASSQTSGIYEQYF.

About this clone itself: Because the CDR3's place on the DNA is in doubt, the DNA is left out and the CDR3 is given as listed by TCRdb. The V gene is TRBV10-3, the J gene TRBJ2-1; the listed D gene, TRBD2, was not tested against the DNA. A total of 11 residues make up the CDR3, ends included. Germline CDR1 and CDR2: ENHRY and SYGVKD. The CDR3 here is CAISSSGEQFF.

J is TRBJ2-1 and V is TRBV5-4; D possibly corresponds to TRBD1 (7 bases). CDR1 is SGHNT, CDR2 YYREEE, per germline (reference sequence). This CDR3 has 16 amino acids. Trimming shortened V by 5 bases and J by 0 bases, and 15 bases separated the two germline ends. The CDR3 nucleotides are TGTGCCAGCAGTTTGAGGCGGGACAGCTCCTACAATGAGCAGTTCTTC. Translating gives CASSLRRDSSYNEQFF.

CDR3 loop: CASSSGGGQPQHF. The CDR3 DNA is TGTGCCAGCAGTTCAGGGGGCGGGCAGCCCCAGCATTTT. The genes are TRBV6-5 and TRBJ1-5, with 8 bases matching TRBD1. Germline V gene sequence: CDR1 MNHEY, CDR2 SVGAGI. With V trimmed by 4 bases and J by 7 bases, 3 bases remained unmatched. This CDR3 has 13 residues.

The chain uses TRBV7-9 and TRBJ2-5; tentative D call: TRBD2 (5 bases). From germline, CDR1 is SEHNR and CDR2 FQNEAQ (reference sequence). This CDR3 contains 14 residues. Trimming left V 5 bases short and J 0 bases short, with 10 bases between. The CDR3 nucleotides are TGTGCCAGCAGCCACCCGGGATACCAAGAGACCCAGTACTTC. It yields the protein CASSHPGYQETQYF. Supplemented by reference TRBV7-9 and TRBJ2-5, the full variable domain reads DTGVSQNPRHKITKRGQNVTFRCDPISEHNRLYWYRQTLGQGPEFLTYFQNEAQLEKSRLLSDRFSAERPKGSFSTLEIQRTEQGDSAMYLCASSHPGYQETQYFGPGTRLLVL.

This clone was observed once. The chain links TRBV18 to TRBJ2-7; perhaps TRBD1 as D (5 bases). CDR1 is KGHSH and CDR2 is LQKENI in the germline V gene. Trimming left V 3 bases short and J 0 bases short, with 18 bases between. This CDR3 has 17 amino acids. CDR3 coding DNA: TGTGCCAGCTCACCGAACCGCCCCCAGGGAACCTCCTACGAGCAGTACTTC. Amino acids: CASSPNRPQGTSYEQYF. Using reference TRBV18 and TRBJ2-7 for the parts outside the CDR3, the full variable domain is NAGVMQNPRHLVRRRGQEARLRCSPMKGHSHVYWYRQLPEEGLKFMVYLQKENIIDESGMPKERFSAEFPKEGPSILRIQQVVRGDSAAYFCASSPNRPQGTSYEQYFGPGTRLTVT.

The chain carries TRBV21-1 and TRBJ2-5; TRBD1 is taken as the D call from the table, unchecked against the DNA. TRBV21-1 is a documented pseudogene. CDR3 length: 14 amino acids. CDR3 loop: CASSKNPREETQYF. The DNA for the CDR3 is TGTGCCAGCAGCAAAAACCCCAGGGAAGAGACCCAGTACTTC.

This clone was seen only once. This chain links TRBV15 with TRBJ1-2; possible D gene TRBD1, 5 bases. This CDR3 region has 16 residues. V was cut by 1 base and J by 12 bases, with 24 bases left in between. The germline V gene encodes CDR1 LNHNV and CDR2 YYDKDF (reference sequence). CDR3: CATSRVVGQAPGGDTF. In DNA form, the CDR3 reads TGTGCCACCAGCAGAGTCGTCGGGCAGGCTCCAGGAGGGGACACCTTC.

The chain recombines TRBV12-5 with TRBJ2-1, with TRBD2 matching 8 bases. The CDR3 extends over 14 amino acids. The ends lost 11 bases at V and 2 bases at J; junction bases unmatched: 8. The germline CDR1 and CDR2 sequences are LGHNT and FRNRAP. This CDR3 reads CAGLSGAAYNEQFF. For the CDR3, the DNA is TGTGCTGGGCTTAGCGGGGCTGCCTACAATGAGCAGTTCTTC.

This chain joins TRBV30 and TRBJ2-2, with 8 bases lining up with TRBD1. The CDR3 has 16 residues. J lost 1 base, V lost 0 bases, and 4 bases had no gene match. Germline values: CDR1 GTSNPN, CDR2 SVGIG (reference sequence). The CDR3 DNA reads TGTGCCTGGAGTGTTCTCGGGACAGGGAACACCGGGGAGCTGTTTTTT. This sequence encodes CAWSVLGTGNTGELFF.

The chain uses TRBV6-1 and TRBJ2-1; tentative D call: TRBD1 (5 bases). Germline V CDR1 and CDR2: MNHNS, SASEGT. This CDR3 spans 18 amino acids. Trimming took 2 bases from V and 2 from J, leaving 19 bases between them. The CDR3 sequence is CASSEPFFGRGTYNEQFF. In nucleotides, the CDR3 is TGTGCCAGCAGTGAACCCTTTTTCGGTAGGGGTACCTACAATGAGCAGTTCTTC.

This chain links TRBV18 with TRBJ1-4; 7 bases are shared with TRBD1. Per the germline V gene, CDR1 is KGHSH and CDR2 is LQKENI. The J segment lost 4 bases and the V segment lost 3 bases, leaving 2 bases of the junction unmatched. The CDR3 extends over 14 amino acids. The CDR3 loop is CASSPDRVNEKLFF. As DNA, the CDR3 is TGTGCCAGCTCACCCGACAGGGTTAATGAAAAACTGTTTTTT.